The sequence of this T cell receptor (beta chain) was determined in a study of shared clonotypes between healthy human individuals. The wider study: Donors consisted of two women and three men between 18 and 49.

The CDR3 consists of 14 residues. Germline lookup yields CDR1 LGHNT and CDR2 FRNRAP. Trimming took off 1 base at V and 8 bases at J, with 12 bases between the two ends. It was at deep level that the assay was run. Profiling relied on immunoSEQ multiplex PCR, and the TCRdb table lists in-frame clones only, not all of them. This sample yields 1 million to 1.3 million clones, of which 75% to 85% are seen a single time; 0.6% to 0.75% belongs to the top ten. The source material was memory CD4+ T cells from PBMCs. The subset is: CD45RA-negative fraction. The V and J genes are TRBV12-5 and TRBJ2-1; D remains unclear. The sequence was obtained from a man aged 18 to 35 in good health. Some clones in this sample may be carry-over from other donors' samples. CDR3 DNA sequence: TGTGCTAGTGGTTTGGCCCTATTTCCGGATGAGCAGTTCTTC. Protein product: CASGLALFPDEQFF.